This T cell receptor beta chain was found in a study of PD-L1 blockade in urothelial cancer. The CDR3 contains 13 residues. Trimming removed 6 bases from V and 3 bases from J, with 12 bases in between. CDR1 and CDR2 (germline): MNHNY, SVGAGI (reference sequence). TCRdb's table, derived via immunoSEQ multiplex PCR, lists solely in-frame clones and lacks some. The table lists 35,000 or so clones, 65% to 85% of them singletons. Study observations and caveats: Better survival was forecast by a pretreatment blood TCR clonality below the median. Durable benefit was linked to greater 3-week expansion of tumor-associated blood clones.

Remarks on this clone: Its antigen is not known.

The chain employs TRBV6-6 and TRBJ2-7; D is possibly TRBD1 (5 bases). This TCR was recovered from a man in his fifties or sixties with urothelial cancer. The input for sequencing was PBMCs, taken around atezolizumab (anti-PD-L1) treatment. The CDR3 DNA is TGTGCCAGCAGCTCCGACAGATTCTACGAGCAGTACTTC. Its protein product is CASSSDRFYEQYF.